Listed here is a single T cell receptor beta chain. The data were taken from a study of blood T cell repertoires in COVID-19. In germline, CDR1 is MGHRA, CDR2 YSYEKL. The V and J ends lost 4 bases and 2 bases, in that order; junction bases with no gene match: 4. The CDR3 spans 15 residues. This table comes from immunoSEQ multiplex PCR, and its TCRdb copy is limited to in-frame clones, with some not included. The profile shows about 300,000 clones, 85% to 90% of them singletons. The clonotype comes from a man aged 25 to 40 who had recovered from COVID-19. The chain carries TRBV4-1 and TRBJ2-2; the match to TRBD1 covers 7 bases. The sample consisted of PBMCs or T cells enriched from blood (not recorded which). CDR3 DNA sequence: TGCGCCAGCAGCCTGGGACAGCTAAACACCGGGGAGCTGTTTTTT. Translating gives CASSLGQLNTGELFF.